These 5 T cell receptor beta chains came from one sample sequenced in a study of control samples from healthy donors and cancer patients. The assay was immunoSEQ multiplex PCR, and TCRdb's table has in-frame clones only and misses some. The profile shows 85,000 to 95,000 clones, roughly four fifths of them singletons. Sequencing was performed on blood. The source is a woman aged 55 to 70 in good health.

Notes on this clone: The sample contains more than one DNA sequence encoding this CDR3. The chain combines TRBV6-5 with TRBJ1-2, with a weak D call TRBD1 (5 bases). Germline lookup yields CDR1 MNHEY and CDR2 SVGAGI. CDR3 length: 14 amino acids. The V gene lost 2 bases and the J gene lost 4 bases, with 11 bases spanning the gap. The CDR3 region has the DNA TGTGCCAGCAGTTACGGTACAGGCGGCTATGGCTACACCTTC. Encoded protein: CASSYGTGGYGYTF.

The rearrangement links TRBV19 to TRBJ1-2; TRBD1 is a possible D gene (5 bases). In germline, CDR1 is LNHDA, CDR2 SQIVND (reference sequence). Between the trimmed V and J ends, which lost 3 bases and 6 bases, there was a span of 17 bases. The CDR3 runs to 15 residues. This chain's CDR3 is CASSIRRGSRDGYTF. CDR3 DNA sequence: TGTGCCAGTAGTATCCGGCGGGGGAGCAGGGATGGCTACACCTTC.

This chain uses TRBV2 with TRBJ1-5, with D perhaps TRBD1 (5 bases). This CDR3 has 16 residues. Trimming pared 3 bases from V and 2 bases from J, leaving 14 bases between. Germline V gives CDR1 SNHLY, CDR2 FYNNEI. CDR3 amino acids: CASSDGMGVRNQPQHF. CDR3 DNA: TGTGCCAGCAGTGATGGTATGGGGGTACGCAATCAGCCCCAGCATTTT.

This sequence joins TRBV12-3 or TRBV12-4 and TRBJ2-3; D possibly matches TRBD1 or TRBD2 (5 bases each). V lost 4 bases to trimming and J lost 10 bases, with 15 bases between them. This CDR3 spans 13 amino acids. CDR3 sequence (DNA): TGTGCCAGCAGTTCAAGTACTACGGGGCCGCAGTATTTT. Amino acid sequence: CASSSSTTGPQYF.

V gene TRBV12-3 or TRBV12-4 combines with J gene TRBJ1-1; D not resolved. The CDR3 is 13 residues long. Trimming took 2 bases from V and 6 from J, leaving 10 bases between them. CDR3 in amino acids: CASSLIRLAEAFF. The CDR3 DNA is TGTGCCAGCAGTTTAATACGATTGGCTGAAGCTTTCTTT.